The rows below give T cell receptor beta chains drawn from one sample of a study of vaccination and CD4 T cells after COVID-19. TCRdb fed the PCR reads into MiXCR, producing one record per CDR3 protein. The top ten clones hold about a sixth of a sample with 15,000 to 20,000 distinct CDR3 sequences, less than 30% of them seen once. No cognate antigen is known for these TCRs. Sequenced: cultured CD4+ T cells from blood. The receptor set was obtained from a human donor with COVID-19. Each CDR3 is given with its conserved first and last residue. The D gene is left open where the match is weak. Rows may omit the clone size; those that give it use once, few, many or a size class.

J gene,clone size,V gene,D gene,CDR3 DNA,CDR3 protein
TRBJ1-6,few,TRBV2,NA,TGTGCCAGCAGGGAAACAGGGTCGGGTAATTCACCCCTCCACTTT,CASRETGSGNSPLHF
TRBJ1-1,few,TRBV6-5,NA,TGTGCCAGCAGTTACAGGGGCGCCCGGAACACTGAAGCTTTCTTT,CASSYRGARNTEAFF
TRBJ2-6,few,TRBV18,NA,TGTGCCAGCTCAGAATTATCTGGGGCCAACGTCCTGACTTTC,CASSELSGANVLTF
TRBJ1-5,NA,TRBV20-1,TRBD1,TGCAGTGCTAGAGATATGACAGGGGGAAGCAATCAGCCCCAGCATTTT,CSARDMTGGSNQPQHF
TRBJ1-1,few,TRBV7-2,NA,TGTGCCAGCAGCTTAATACAGGGTACCACTGAAGCTTTCTTT,CASSLIQGTTEAFF
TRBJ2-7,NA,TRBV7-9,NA,TGTGCCAGCAGCCCCTGGGGTGCTCCCCGTGAGCAGTACTTC,CASSPWGAPREQYF
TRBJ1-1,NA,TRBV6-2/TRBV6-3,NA,TGTGCCAGCAGTTACCCGGGGATCACTGAAGCTTTCTTT,CASSYPGITEAFF
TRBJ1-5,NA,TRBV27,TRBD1,TGTGCCAGCAGTTTAAGGCAGGGGGTATGGCAGCCCCAGCATTTT,CASSLRQGVWQPQHF
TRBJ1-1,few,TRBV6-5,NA,TGTGCCAGCAGTTACTCCACATTCGAGTCTGAAGCTTTCTTT,CASSYSTFESEAFF
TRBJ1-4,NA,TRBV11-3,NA,TGTGCCAGCAGCTTAGGAGGGGTAACGGACGAAAAACTGTTTTTT,CASSLGGVTDEKLFF
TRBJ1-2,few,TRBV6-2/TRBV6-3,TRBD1,TGTGCCAGCAGTTCTCAGGGGGCGCAGAGGAACTATGGCTACACCTTC,CASSSQGAQRNYGYTF
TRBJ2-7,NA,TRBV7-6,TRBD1,TGTGCCAGCAGCACGAGAGGGGGCTCGTACGAGCAGTACTTC,CASSTRGGSYEQYF
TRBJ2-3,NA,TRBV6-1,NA,TGTGCCAGCAGTGAAATATGGGTGGGAAGAGATACGCAGTATTTT,CASSEIWVGRDTQYF
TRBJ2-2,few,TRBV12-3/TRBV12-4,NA,TGTGCCAGCAGTCCCCATGGGAGGGGGGCCACCGGGGAGCTGTTTTTT,CASSPHGRGATGELFF
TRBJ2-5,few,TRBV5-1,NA,TGCGCCAGCAGCCCGGACGACACCTCTGGGACCCAGTACTTC,CASSPDDTSGTQYF
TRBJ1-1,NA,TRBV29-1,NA,TGCAGCGTTACGACAGGGAACACTGAAGCTTTCTTT,CSVTTGNTEAFF
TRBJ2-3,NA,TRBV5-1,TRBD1,TGCGCCACCGGGACAGGGTCCACAGATACGCAGTATTTT,CATGTGSTDTQYF
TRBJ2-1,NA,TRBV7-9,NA,TGTGCCAGCAGCTTTGGGACTGCCTTTGAGCAGTTCTTC,CASSFGTAFEQFF
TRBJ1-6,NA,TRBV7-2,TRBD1,TGTGCCAGCAGCGTTACAGGGGGGAATTCACCCCTCCACTTT,CASSVTGGNSPLHF
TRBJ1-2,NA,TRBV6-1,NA,TGTGCCAGCAGCCCTCGGACAGCGAACTATGGCTACACCTTC,CASSPRTANYGYTF
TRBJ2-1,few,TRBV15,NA,TGTGCCACCACTACAGGCACCTACAATGAGCAGTTCTTC,CATTTGTYNEQFF
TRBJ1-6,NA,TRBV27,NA,TGTGCCAGCAGTTTCCGACAGGATAATTCACCCCTCCACTTT,CASSFRQDNSPLHF
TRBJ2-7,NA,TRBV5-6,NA,TGTGCCAGCACGGCAGGGCTAGGATCTTACGAGCAGTACTTC,CASTAGLGSYEQYF
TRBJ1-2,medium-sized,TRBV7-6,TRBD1,TGTGCCAGCAGCCTGACAGGGGCCATCGATGGCTACACCTTC,CASSLTGAIDGYTF
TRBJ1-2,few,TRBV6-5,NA,TGTGCCAGCAGTTACACCGATAACTATGGCTACACCTTC,CASSYTDNYGYTF
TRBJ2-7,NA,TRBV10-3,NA,TGTGCCATCAGAGACGGACAAACGGCCGAGCAGTACTTC,CAIRDGQTAEQYF
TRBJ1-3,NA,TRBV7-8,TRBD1,TGTGCCAGCAGCTCCCGGACAGGGAGCTCAGGCTCTGGAAACACCATATATTTT,CASSSRTGSSGSGNTIYF
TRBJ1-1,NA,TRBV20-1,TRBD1,TGCAGTGCTAGAGAGACAGGGTGGTTTACTGAAGCTTTCTTT,CSARETGWFTEAFF
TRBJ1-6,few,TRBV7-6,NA,TGTGCCAGCAGCTTGAGGACAGTCAAAACCGTTAATTCACCCCTCCACTTT,CASSLRTVKTVNSPLHF
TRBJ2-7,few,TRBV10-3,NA,TGTGCCATCAGTGTACTGGACTCTTACGAGCAGTACTTC,CAISVLDSYEQYF
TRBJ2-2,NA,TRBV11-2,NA,TGTGCCAGCAGCTCACAGGGTGGCACCGGGGAGCTGTTTTTT,CASSSQGGTGELFF
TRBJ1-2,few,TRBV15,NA,TGTGCCACCAGCAGAGGGACGGGGCAGGGGAAGGGCTACACCTTC,CATSRGTGQGKGYTF
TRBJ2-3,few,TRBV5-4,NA,TGTGCCAGCAGCCCCACGAGAGAGAGCACAGATACGCAGTATTTT,CASSPTRESTDTQYF
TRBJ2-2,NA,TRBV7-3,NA,TGTGCCAGCAGCCCCAACGCGGTCACCGGGGAGCTGTTTTTT,CASSPNAVTGELFF
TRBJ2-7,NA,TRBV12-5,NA,TGTGCTAGTGGCCGCAACGAGCAGTACTTC,CASGRNEQYF
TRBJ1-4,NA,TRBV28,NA,TGTGCCAGCAGTACTAGGGGGTTTAATGAAAAACTGTTTTTT,CASSTRGFNEKLFF
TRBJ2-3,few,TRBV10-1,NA,TGCGCCAGCAGTGAGTTGAGGGGCGGTACGCAGTATTTT,CASSELRGGTQYF
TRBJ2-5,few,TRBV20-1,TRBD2,TGCAGTGCTATCCGTACTAGCGGGGCAGAGACCCAGTACTTC,CSAIRTSGAETQYF
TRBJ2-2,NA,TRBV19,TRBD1,TGTGCCAGTAGTGAGAGGGGGCGCCGGAACACCGGGGAGCTGTTTTTT,CASSERGRRNTGELFF
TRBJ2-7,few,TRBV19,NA,TGTGCCAGTAGTATTACAGGGACCTACGAGCAGTACTTC,CASSITGTYEQYF
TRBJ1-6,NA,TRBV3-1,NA,TGTGCCAGCAGCCATGCCAATTCACCCCTCCACTTT,CASSHANSPLHF
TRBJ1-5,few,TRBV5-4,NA,TGTGCCAGCAGCTTTAACAATCAGCCCCAGCATTTT,CASSFNNQPQHF
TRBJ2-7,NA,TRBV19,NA,TGTGCCAGTAACCCAGGGGGGAGCTCCTACGAGCAGTACTTC,CASNPGGSSYEQYF
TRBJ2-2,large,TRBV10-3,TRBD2,TGTGCCATCAATGTTGCCCTAGCGGGGGGTGCCGGGGAGCTGTTTTTT,CAINVALAGGAGELFF
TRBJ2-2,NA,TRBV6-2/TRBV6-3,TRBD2,TGTGCCAGTAGCCCACGAGCTAGCGGCACCGGGGAGCTGTTTTTT,CASSPRASGTGELFF
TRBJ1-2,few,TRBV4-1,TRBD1,TGCGCCAGCAGCCAACCGGGACAGGGAGGCGGCTACACCTTC,CASSQPGQGGGYTF
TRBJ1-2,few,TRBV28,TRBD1,TGTGCCAGCAGTCCGACAGGACAGGGAGGCGGCTACACCTTC,CASSPTGQGGGYTF